Reported below is one T cell receptor (beta chain). Its matching antigen is unknown. The people who gave samples were healthy Caucasians from Russia, aged about 6 to 95. This record belongs to a study of blood T cells in healthy people across ages. A sample-barcoded 5' primer and a J-beta primer mix were used in a second PCR of roughly 7 to 12 cycles. Each cDNA molecule received a tag from a template-switch adaptor that had 12 random nucleotides. One entry per CDR3 protein, called by TCRdb with MiXCR from the 5' RACE reads. This sample has approximately 1,000,000 distinct CDR3 sequences, with roughly two fifths found just once. Study findings and constraints: Per-million-T-cell TCR beta diversity fell roughly linearly with age.

The germline CDR1 and CDR2 sequences are MNHNY and SVGAGI (reference sequence). This CDR3 has 12 amino acids. V shed 4 bases and J shed 8 bases, with 9 bases lying between them. This clonotype was obtained from a man between 18 and 29 years old in good health. V and J are TRBV6-6 and TRBJ1-5, with a weak D call TRBD1 (5 bases). The sample comprised blood. DNA of the CDR3: TGTGCCAGCAGTTTACAAGGGGAGCCCCAGCATTTT. It translates to CASSLQGEPQHF.